These T cell receptor beta chains were read from a single sample in a study of cytomegalovirus exposure and HLA in healthy donors. Some clones are missing from TCRdb's copy, which holds only in-frame ones; the method was immunoSEQ multiplex PCR. In the table there are approximately 56,000 clones, about 70% of which are singletons. The sequenced sample was PBMCs. Receptors originate from a woman in her fifties or sixties in good health and CMV-seropositive. The CDR3 runs from the conserved cysteine through the conserved F or W. The order of the fields is V gene, CDR3 protein.

>TRBV9
CASSEGPGGGEQYF
>TRBV15
CATSRQVQSPLHF
>TRBV2
CASSEGTASTDTQYF
>TRBV6-1
CASSEWGVSEQYF
>TRBV5-5
CASSPPLTGTNYGYTF
>TRBV10-2
CASWLPTGGEQYF
>TRBV5-1
CASSPGQGRDTQYF
>TRBV29-1
CSVGTTDSNQPQHF
>TRBV28
CASSPRGKVTDTQYF
>TRBV14
CASSHSAGGSYNEQFF
>TRBV4-2
CASSQVQGGTEAFF
>TRBV4-2
CASSQGAGEAETQYF
>TRBV19
CASSRQGVTGNTIYF
>TRBV18
CASSHSDYPQYF
>TRBV2
CASSPLGSGANVLTF
>TRBV10-2
CASKVGPGDSPLHF
>TRBV2
CASSPTGAGGQFF
>TRBV29-1
CSVVRQVGTDTQYF
>TRBV29-1
CSVEGDGGIDEQFF
>TRBV6-1
CASSGTGSRAFF
>TRBV11-3
CASSFSQGAGTDTQYF
>TRBV23-1
CASSHHLDRTACEQYF
>TRBV4-2
CASRVRDDEQYF
>TRBV18
CASSPSLARSTDTQYF
>TRBV11-3
CASSLVGESSYNEQFF
>TRBV19
CASSIGQQTGELFF
>TRBV6-5
CASSYSGGDEKLFF
>TRBV19
CASQPGQGAYNEQFF